Sequencing of this T cell receptor (beta chain) was carried out in a study of blood T cell repertoires in COVID-19. Study in general: COVID-19 samples from acute and convalescent phases originated in the United States, Italy and Spain.

Germline assignment: CDR1 ENHRY and CDR2 SYGVKD. Trimming pared 2 bases from V and 2 bases from J, leaving 6 bases between. The CDR3 is 13 amino acids. Generated by immunoSEQ multiplex PCR, the TCRdb table keeps only in-frame clones and is missing some. The data show hundreds of thousands of clones, roughly nine tenths seen once. Across 24 US areas, participants ranged in age from roughly 18 to 95 years. Each participant's cohort was designated according to participant-reported clinical history. Symptom resolution, clearance, or two negative PCRs marked the recovered donors of Cohort 3. The source of this sequence is a man aged 60-69 years who had recovered from COVID-19. Source material: PBMCs or T cells enriched from blood (not recorded which). The rearrangement joins TRBV10-3 to TRBJ1-2; D is ambiguous. The CDR3 reads CAISEGQNYGYTF. CDR3 DNA: TGTGCCATCAGTGAGGGCCAGAACTATGGCTACACCTTC.